Given below is one T cell receptor (beta chain) in context. The antigen it binds to is not known. Base-call qualities are not available, and no considerably larger clone is one nucleotide away. These data come from a study of response to subunit inactivated influenza vaccine listed by TCRdb under 2018. About the full investigation: To follow how T cells responded to a trivalent subunit inactivated influenza vaccine, the researchers relied on deep quantitative profiling of the T cell receptor repertoire. General conclusions and limits of the study: According to the authors, only a limited number of new T cells may be recruited by each seasonal influenza vaccination.

As encoded in the germline V gene (reference sequence), CDR1 is LGHDT while CDR2 is YNNKEL. V is clipped by 3 bases and J by 4 bases, and the sequence between their germline boundaries is 15 bases long. The CDR3 spans 15 residues, from the cysteine through the phenylalanine. Of the read, only the CDR3 DNA is kept; its 45 bases are in frame from base 1. The method behind the library was RT-PCR. Sequencing was performed on an Illumina HiSeq 2500. TCRdb trimmed public reads at Q25 via fastp, called clones via MiXCR and kept in-frame beta chains. Rows matching on CDR3 protein sequence are summarized as one entry with the most common DNA and genes. The sample table holds about 480,000 distinct CDR3 sequences, of which approximately 13% were seen once. Together, the top ten hold around 14% of the sample. Per the publication, the time point label means: 40 to 45 days after influenza vaccine administration.

The receptor was derived from a man aged 50 to 60 who received an inactivated influenza vaccine. Donor details come from another sample of the same person, matched by shared clones. The sample in question was PBMCs from blood, obtained about 40 days after vaccination. The sequence joins TRBV3-1 to TRBJ1-1; D gene: possibly TRBD1, on 5 matching bases. The nucleotide sequence reads TGTGCCAGCAGCCACCCCTTGGGGGTAAGCACTGAAGCTTTCTTT. The encoded protein is CASSHPLGVSTEAFF.